This entry lists 26 T cell receptor beta chains sequenced from one sample in a study of T cell repertoires in cytomegalovirus infection. One entry per CDR3 protein results from TCRdb running MiXCR on the reads. The data show just over 150,000 distinct CDR3 sequences, 23% seen once. The sequenced sample consisted of PBMCs. Receptors originate from a human donor in good health (CMV status not recorded). Some clones in this sample may be carry-over from other donors' samples.

This clonotype appeared many times. The chain uses TRBV7-6 and TRBJ2-7; 7 bases agree with TRBD2. This CDR3 has 14 amino acids. V shed 2 bases and J 5 bases; nucleotides not matched to a gene: 6. The germline V gene encodes CDR1 SGHVS and CDR2 FNYEAQ. The DNA of the CDR3 is TGTGCCAGCAGCTTAAGGGCGGGAGTCAACGAGCAGTACTTC. Translated, it gives CASSLRAGVNEQYF.

J is TRBJ1-6 and V is TRBV20-1; no clear D gene. The CDR3 runs 14 residues. V was trimmed by 2 bases and J by 7 bases, leaving 12 bases between them. The germline V gene encodes CDR1 DFQATT and CDR2 SNEGSKA (reference sequence). CDR3: CSARSGTENSPLHF. In DNA form, the CDR3 reads TGCAGTGCTAGATCGGGAACAGAAAATTCACCCCTCCACTTT.

The genes are TRBV9 and TRBJ1-1, with D possibly TRBD1 on 6 matching bases. Trimming cost V 2 bases and J 5 bases, with 10 bases left between them. Germline V CDR1 and CDR2: SGDLS, YYNGEE. CDR3 length equals 13 residues. CDR3: CASSVGTLTEAFF. The DNA of the CDR3 is TGTGCCAGCAGCGTCGGGACATTGACTGAAGCTTTCTTT.

This clonotype was recorded many times. The chain employs TRBV19 and TRBJ2-3, with D perhaps being TRBD1 or TRBD2 (6 bases each). The length of the CDR3 is 15 residues. V dropped 3 bases and J dropped 3 bases, with 13 bases sitting between them. CDR1 and CDR2 from the germline V gene are LNHDA and SQIVND (reference sequence). CDR3 coding DNA: TGTGCCAGTAGTATGGAGGGGGGCTGGACAGATACGCAGTATTTT. Protein sequence: CASSMEGGWTDTQYF.

The chain couples TRBV2 to TRBJ2-1, with D unresolved. The germline CDR1 and CDR2 sequences are SNHLY and FYNNEI. Trimming removed 7 bases at V and 0 bases at J, with 10 bases between. The CDR3 sequence is 14 residues long. The CDR3 DNA follows: TGTGCCAGCAAGACTCCTAGCTCCTACAATGAGCAGTTCTTC. Its protein is CASKTPSSYNEQFF.

V gene TRBV28 combines with J gene TRBJ1-2, with D unclear. Looked up from germline, CDR1 is MDHEN and CDR2 is SYDVKM. The V gene lost 6 bases and the J gene lost 4 bases, with 18 bases spanning the gap. The CDR3 is made up of 15 amino acids. The CDR3 protein is CASRTSTASGYGYTF. CDR3 nucleotide sequence: TGTGCCAGCAGGACATCAACAGCTTCGGGCTATGGCTACACCTTC.

The V and J genes are TRBV12-3 or TRBV12-4 and TRBJ1-5; 7 bases map to TRBD1. The CDR3 consists of 14 residues. The V and J ends lost 6 bases and 3 bases, in that order; junction bases with no gene match: 5. The CDR3 sequence is CASSPRGTNQPQHF. CDR3 nucleotide sequence: TGTGCCAGCAGCCCCAGGGGGACCAATCAGCCCCAGCATTTT.

The rearrangement links TRBV6-6 to TRBJ2-7, with D possibly TRBD1 on 5 matching bases. Trimming removed 0 bases from V and 3 bases from J, with 9 bases in between. The V gene's germline CDR1 is MNHNY and CDR2 SVGAGI (reference sequence). This CDR3 has 14 residues. The CDR3 loop is CASSYSPDNYEQYF. In nucleotides, the CDR3 is TGTGCCAGCAGTTACTCGCCGGACAACTACGAGCAGTACTTC.

Only a few counts were recorded for this clonotype. V usage is TRBV20-1 and J usage is TRBJ2-5; TRBD2 aligns across 9 bases. CDR1 is DFQATT and CDR2 is SNEGSKA in the germline V gene (reference sequence). The CDR3 is made up of 16 amino acids. Unmatched junction bases numbered 12, after V lost 0 bases and J lost 7 bases. CDR3 region: CSARDGGSGGLVTQYF. DNA of the CDR3: TGCAGTGCTAGAGATGGGGGTAGCGGGGGCCTGGTGACCCAGTACTTC.

V is TRBV6-5 and J is TRBJ2-7; either TRBD1 or TRBD2 may fit D (5 bases each). The V end was cut by 2 bases, the J end by 2 bases, with 16 bases between. Germline CDR1 is MNHEY and CDR2 is SVGAGI. This CDR3 has 16 residues. CDR3 coding DNA: TGTGCCAGCAGTTACCCACGGACCGGGACCACCTACGAGCAGTACTTC. Its protein is CASSYPRTGTTYEQYF.

This clonotype was observed once. The rearrangement joins TRBV4-1 to TRBJ2-2; TRBD2 is a possible D gene (5 bases). The CDR3 sequence is 16 residues long. Germline CDR1 and CDR2: MGHRA and YSYEKL. The V gene lost 4 bases and the J gene lost 6 bases, with 18 bases spanning the gap. CDR3 in amino acids: CASSPRSGVASGELFF. The CDR3 coding sequence is TGCGCCAGCAGCCCCCGGTCAGGTGTAGCGTCCGGGGAGCTGTTTTTT.

The rearrangement joins TRBV6-6 to TRBJ2-7; no reliable D call. Germline CDR1 reads MNHNY; CDR2 reads SVGAGI (reference sequence). Between the trimmed V and J ends, which lost 6 bases and 1 base, there was a span of 7 bases. The CDR3 runs 12 residues. The CDR3 protein is CASRPSSYEQYF. The CDR3 region has the DNA TGTGCCAGCAGACCTAGTTCCTACGAGCAGTACTTC.

The chain combines TRBV5-8 with TRBJ2-5, with 10 bases lining up with TRBD1. V dropped 4 bases and J dropped 1; count of bases not matched to a gene: 7. In germline, CDR1 is SGHTS, CDR2 YDEGEE. The CDR3 is made up of 16 amino acids. CDR3 loop: CASSPGDRGGQETQYF. Written as DNA, the CDR3 is TGTGCCAGCAGCCCTGGGGACAGGGGAGGCCAAGAGACCCAGTACTTC.

To note about this clonotype: A read error may explain this, as a much larger clone is one base away. The gene calls are TRBV7-8 and TRBJ2-5, with TRBD2 matching over 7 bases. CDR3 length equals 15 residues. CDR1 is SGHVS, CDR2 FQNEAQ, per germline. The V and J ends lost 6 bases and 1 base, in that order; junction bases with no gene match: 8. This chain's CDR3 is CASRGRGRTQETQYF. The CDR3 DNA follows: TGTGCCAGCAGGGGGAGGGGAAGGACCCAAGAGACCCAGTACTTC.

This clonotype occurred a few times. The J gene is TRBJ1-3, the V gene TRBV9; the D is unclear. The CDR3 has 14 residues. Germline V gene data show CDR1 as SGDLS and CDR2 as YYNGEE. Trimming cost V 3 bases and J 0 bases, with 7 bases left between them. This CDR3 reads CASSASFSGNTIYF. DNA for the CDR3: TGTGCCAGCAGCGCCTCGTTCTCTGGAAACACCATATATTTT.

This clonotype was detected many times. The chain combines TRBV5-4 with TRBJ2-1; D is unclear. V lost 1 base to trimming and J lost 4 bases, with 6 bases between them. Germline loops: CDR1 SGHNT, CDR2 YYREEE (reference sequence). This CDR3 spans 13 amino acids. The CDR3 reads CASSLWGYNEQFF. DNA for the CDR3: TGTGCCAGCAGCTTGTGGGGTTACAATGAGCAGTTCTTC.

This clonotype was found many times. The gene calls are TRBV7-2 and TRBJ2-7, with 9 bases aligning to TRBD2. Losses at the gene ends were 1 base for V and 7 bases for J; bases not matched to a gene: 5. CDR1 and CDR2 from the germline V gene are SGHTA and FQGNSA. The CDR3 loop spans 14 amino acids. The CDR3 region has the DNA TGTGCCAGCAGCTTAGTTGGCGGGGGGGGTGAGCAGTACTTC. Protein product: CASSLVGGGGEQYF.

This clonotype was counted only a few times. This CDR3 reads CASSPGGGDSPLHF. The CDR3 DNA follows: TGTGCCAGCAGCCCGGGGGGCGGGGATTCACCCCTCCACTTT. This sequence joins TRBV28 and TRBJ1-6; D might be TRBD1 (6 bases). Germline loops: CDR1 MDHEN, CDR2 SYDVKM. This CDR3 is built from 14 residues. Trimming took 6 bases from V and 8 from J, leaving 14 bases between them.

This clonotype was picked up a small number of times. This chain joins TRBV7-2 and TRBJ2-7; 11 bases fit TRBD2. The CDR3 length is 16 residues. After removal of 1 base from V and 6 bases from J, the junction contained 8 bases not matched to a gene. The germline V gene encodes CDR1 SGHTA and CDR2 FQGNSA. CDR3 nucleotide sequence: TGTGCCAGCAGCTTAGTACCTAGCGGGAGGTTATCCGAGCAGTACTTC. Protein sequence: CASSLVPSGRLSEQYF.

The rearrangement links TRBV6-2 or TRBV6-3 to TRBJ2-7, with D hard to call. From germline, CDR1 is MNHEY and CDR2 SVGEGT. There are 14 residues in the CDR3. Deletions cut 3 bases from V and 2 bases from J, with 11 bases between. This CDR3 is CASSYPGRTYEQYF. The CDR3 bases are TGTGCCAGCAGTTATCCCGGCCGGACCTACGAGCAGTACTTC.

The chain combines TRBV12-5 with TRBJ1-4, with D unresolved. Germline V gene lookup returns CDR1 LGHNT and CDR2 FRNRAP. Trimming removed 4 bases at V and 8 bases at J, with 23 bases between. The CDR3 consists of 17 residues. The CDR3 region is CASGSFAIGGLREKLFF. CDR3 sequence (DNA): TGTGCTAGTGGTTCCTTTGCAATTGGAGGTCTCCGGGAAAAACTGTTTTTT. Using reference TRBV12-5 and TRBJ1-4 for the parts outside the CDR3, the full variable domain is DARVTQTPRHKVTEMGQEVTMRCQPILGHNTVFWYRQTMMQGLELLAYFRNRAPLDDSGMPKDRFSAEMPDATLATLKIQPSEPRDSAVYFCASGSFAIGGLREKLFFGSGTQLSVL.

This clonotype was detected ten times or more. This chain uses TRBV7-2 with TRBJ1-1, with unresolved D. V lost 8 bases and J 5 bases, leaving 9 bases between the germline ends. The CDR3 contains 11 residues. Germline V gene lookup returns CDR1 SGHTA and CDR2 FQGNSA. CDR3 DNA: TGTGCCAGCTTGGGGATGACTGAAGCTTTCTTT. Translation gives CASLGMTEAFF.

Only a few counts were recorded for this clonotype. The V and J genes are TRBV11-1 and TRBJ1-2; 9 positions agree with TRBD1. V gave up 4 bases and J gave up 2 bases; unmatched junction bases: 5. The CDR3 has 15 residues. Germline CDR1 SGHAT, CDR2 FQDESV (reference sequence). CDR3 sequence reads: CASSSIGQGNYGYTF. The CDR3 DNA reads TGTGCCAGCAGCTCCATAGGACAGGGGAACTATGGCTACACCTTC.

This chain links TRBV20-1 with TRBJ1-1; 11 bases agree with TRBD1. From germline, CDR1 is DFQATT and CDR2 SNEGSKA (reference sequence). This CDR3 region has 16 residues. V was pared by 3 bases and J by 5 bases, with 11 bases of the junction left unmatched. CDR3 sequence reads: CSASHRDRGTKTEAFF. CDR3 nucleotide sequence: TGCAGTGCTAGTCATAGGGACAGGGGGACAAAAACTGAAGCTTTCTTT.

This clonotype came up a few times. The V call is TRBV28, the J call TRBJ2-2; TRBD2 might be the D (6 bases). Germline lookup yields CDR1 MDHEN and CDR2 SYDVKM. This CDR3 comprises 16 residues. V lost 2 bases and J 7 bases, leaving 17 bases between the germline ends. Here the CDR3 DNA reads TGTGCCAGCAGTTTAGGAGGGGTTATGAGAGGCGGGGAGCTGTTTTTT. This translates into CASSLGGVMRGGELFF.

As concerns this clonotype: A much larger clone sits a single nucleotide away, making a read error possible. The chain couples TRBV12-3 or TRBV12-4 to TRBJ1-2, with 8 bases fitting TRBD1. Trimming removed 4 bases from V and 7 bases from J; junction bases left unmatched: 8. The CDR3 runs 14 residues. CDR3 DNA sequence: TGTGCCAGCAGTTCCCCCCCGGGACAGGCTGGCTACACCTTC. Protein sequence: CASSSPPGQAGYTF.